The rows below give T cell receptor beta chains drawn from one sample of a study of CD8+CD57+ T cells in acquired aplastic anemia. TCRdb passed the reads through MiXCR, listing each CDR3 protein once. This sample has just over 150,000 distinct CDR3 sequences; 45% to 50% occur once, and the top ten carry more than 30%. Sequencing input: sorted CD4+, CD8+, or CD8+CD57+ T cells (not recorded which) from PBMCs. The receptors originated from a human donor with aplastic anemia. The CDR3 runs from the conserved cysteine through the conserved F or W. A D gene is named only where the DNA matches it firmly. Only part of the rows carry a size: once, few, many, or a class if the clone is expanded.

cdr3_length d_call j_call v_call clone_size cdr3_nt cdr3_aa
17 . TRBJ2-1 TRBV20-1 . TGCAGTGCTAGTTCAATGGTGGCGTCCAGCTCCTACAATGAGCAGTTCTTC CSASSMVASSSYNEQFF
16 . TRBJ1-4 TRBV5-1 many TGCGCCAGCAGCTTGGAGGGGAGACCAACTAATGAAAAACTGTTTTTT CASSLEGRPTNEKLFF
14 TRBD1 TRBJ1-5 TRBV4-1 . TGCGCCAGCAGCCTTCTGACAGGGGGGCCGCCCCAGCATTTT CASSLLTGGPPQHF
15 . TRBJ1-1 TRBV9 many TGTGCCAGCAGCGTAGATGGGTCGAGGGGCACTGAAGCTTTCTTT CASSVDGSRGTEAFF
13 TRBD1 TRBJ1-2 TRBV20-1 . TGCAGTGCTAGGGCCCGGGACAGGGATGGCTACACCTTC CSARARDRDGYTF
14 . TRBJ1-1 TRBV28 . TGTGCCAGCAGTTCGCTTTTATTGGGAACTGAAGCTTTCTTT CASSSLLLGTEAFF
14 . TRBJ2-1 TRBV5-1 many TGCGCCAGCAGTGTCCCCCATGGAAACAATGAGCAGTTCTTC CASSVPHGNNEQFF
11 . TRBJ2-7 TRBV7-9 many TGTGCCAGCAGCTATATCGGCGAGCAGTACTTC CASSYIGEQYF
16 TRBD1 TRBJ1-2 TRBV19 many TGTGCCAGTAATGCTGGACAGGTCGGCGGGCTCTATGGCTACACCTTC CASNAGQVGGLYGYTF
14 . TRBJ2-5 TRBV5-1 . TGCGCCAGCAGCTTGGAAGGGACCTGGGAGACCCAGTACTTC CASSLEGTWETQYF
14 TRBD1 TRBJ2-3 TRBV7-2 . TGTGCCAGCAGCCCGGACAGGGTACGATATACGCAGTATTTT CASSPDRVRYTQYF
14 . TRBJ2-7 TRBV6-5 . TGTGCCAGCAGTTACTCGGTTGGCACCTACGAGCAGTACTTC CASSYSVGTYEQYF
12 . TRBJ2-7 TRBV7-8 . TGTGCCAGCAGCTCCGACCAGAGGGGGCAGTACTTC CASSSDQRGQYF
13 . TRBJ2-7 TRBV29-1 many TGCAGCGGGATTAGGAGTGGCTCCTACGAGCAGTACTTC CSGIRSGSYEQYF
14 . TRBJ1-6 TRBV6-1 . TGTGCCAGCAGGCTACAGGGTCGGAATTCACCCCTCCACTTT CASRLQGRNSPLHF
15 . TRBJ2-1 TRBV9 . TGTGCCAGCAGCGTAGGTGCGGCCTATGGAGGAGAGCAGTTCTTC CASSVGAAYGGEQFF
16 TRBD1 TRBJ2-3 TRBV27 . TGTGCCAGCAGGTCAGGGACAGGGAGAAGCACAGATACGCAGTATTTT CASRSGTGRSTDTQYF
13 TRBD1 TRBJ1-6 TRBV10-3 . TGTGCCATCCGCGACAGGGGACGTTCACCCCTCCACTTT CAIRDRGRSPLHF
16 TRBD1 TRBJ2-1 TRBV20-1 . TGCAGTGCTAGGCCACCGACAGGGGGGGACTACAATGAGCAGTTCTTC CSARPPTGGDYNEQFF
12 . TRBJ2-1 TRBV29-1 many TGCAGCGGTGAGAGATCCTACAATGAGCAGTTCTTC CSGERSYNEQFF
18 . TRBJ2-7 TRBV27 few TGTGCCAGCAGTTTCCCTCCCCCAGGGGCACCCGTCTCCTACGAGCAGTACTTC CASSFPPPGAPVSYEQYF
13 TRBD2 TRBJ2-7 TRBV20-1 many TGCAGTGCTTATAGCGGGAGAGCCTACGAGCAGTACTTC CSAYSGRAYEQYF
14 . TRBJ1-3 TRBV5-4 many TGTGCCAGCAGCGTGGGGAGGTCTGGAAACACCATATATTTT CASSVGRSGNTIYF
21 . TRBJ2-1 TRBV14 few TGTGCCAGCAGCCAAGATTTCTCTCGCTATTTTCTAGTGTTAAACTACAATGAGCAGTTCTTC CASSQDFSRYFLVLNYNEQFF
15 TRBD1 TRBJ1-2 TRBV20-1 once TGCAGTGCTAGAGTCGGACAGGGGGAGAACTATGGCTACACCTTC CSARVGQGENYGYTF
12 TRBD1 TRBJ2-7 TRBV7-6 few TGTGCCAGCAGCCCTCGGGGACAGGAGCAGTACTTC CASSPRGQEQYF
16 TRBD1 TRBJ1-2 TRBV11-1 . TGTGCCAGCAGCTCCTGGACAGGAAATCTTAACTATGGCTACACCTTC CASSSWTGNLNYGYTF
12 TRBD1 TRBJ2-7 TRBV19 . TGTGCCAGTCGGGACAGTAAGTACGAGCAGTACTTC CASRDSKYEQYF
14 . TRBJ2-7 TRBV15 few TGTGCCACCAGCAGAGAACAAGGACCCTACGAGCAGTACTTC CATSREQGPYEQYF
16 TRBD2 TRBJ2-3 TRBV19 . TGTGCCAGTAGGAACGATCCTAGCGGGAGCACAGATACGCAGTATTTT CASRNDPSGSTDTQYF
11 . TRBJ2-2 TRBV7-9 few TGTGCCAGTTCTCGCACCGGGGAGCTGTTTTTT CASSRTGELFF
14 . TRBJ2-7 TRBV6-5 many TGTGCCAGCAGTTACTCGCGGAACCCCTACGAGCAGTACTTC CASSYSRNPYEQYF
15 TRBD1 TRBJ2-1 TRBV2 . TGTGCCAGCAGCGAACAGGGGGCCTCCTACAATGAGCAGTTCTTC CASSEQGASYNEQFF
16 TRBD1 TRBJ2-3 TRBV5-6 few TGTGCCAGCAGCACCGCCGGGACAGGATTACAGGATACGCAGTATTTT CASSTAGTGLQDTQYF
12 . TRBJ1-2 TRBV29-1 few TGCAGCATTGGGTTTGGCCCGAATGGCTACACCTTC CSIGFGPNGYTF
15 TRBD1 TRBJ2-5 TRBV5-1 . TGCGCCAGCAGCTCCTCAGACAGGGGGGGAGAGACCCAGTACTTC CASSSSDRGGETQYF
14 . TRBJ1-1 TRBV4-2 . TGTGCCAGCAGCCAAATCACGGGGGCTCCTGAAGCTTTCTTT CASSQITGAPEAFF
14 TRBD1 TRBJ1-2 TRBV30 few TGTGCCTGGAGGAGGGGACAGGGGGCAACTGGCTACACCTTC CAWRRGQGATGYTF
12 . TRBJ1-6 TRBV2 . TGTGCCAGCAGTAAGGATGGATCACCCCTCCACTTT CASSKDGSPLHF
15 TRBD2 TRBJ2-3 TRBV27 many TGTGCCAGCAGTTTACGGACTAGCGGCACAGATACGCAGTATTTT CASSLRTSGTDTQYF
16 . TRBJ2-7 TRBV11-1 . TGTGCCAGCAGCTTAGCGCTTCGAGAAGGGAAGGACGAGCAGTACTTC CASSLALREGKDEQYF
12 . TRBJ1-1 TRBV7-3 . TGTGCCAGCAGCTTACCGCTTTCTGAAGCTTTCTTT CASSLPLSEAFF
13 TRBD2 TRBJ2-1 TRBV29-1 . TGCAGCGTTGATGTACTAGCGTCCCGTGAGCAGTTCTTC CSVDVLASREQFF
18 . TRBJ2-7 TRBV29-1 . TGCAGCGTTGATGGGGTTGGGTTAGCGGTAGGGCTTTCCTACGAGCAGTACTTC CSVDGVGLAVGLSYEQYF
15 TRBD1 TRBJ2-3 TRBV27 . TGTGCCAGCAGTTTACGACAGGGGGGCTCAGATACGCAGTATTTT CASSLRQGGSDTQYF